This is a list of T cell receptor beta chains from one sample in a study of T cell responses to AZD1222 COVID-19 vaccine. Repertoires were generated with immunoSEQ multiplex PCR, while TCRdb's copy carries only in-frame clones and drops some. Of 140,000 or so clones in the sample, more than 85% were seen once. The source was peripheral blood, collected 28 days after the second AZD1222 dose. The receptors originated from an adult who received the AZD1222 COVID-19 vaccine. Both conserved end residues are part of each CDR3. The D gene is left open where the match is weak. The size field is filled for only some rows; it gives once, few, many or a size class.

clone_size,d_call,j_call,v_call,cdr3_aa,cdr3_nt
-,TRBD1,TRBJ2-1,TRBV7-9,CASSLAQGAFNEQFF,TGTGCCAGCAGCTTAGCCCAGGGGGCCTTCAATGAGCAGTTCTTC
few,-,TRBJ1-1,TRBV11-2,CASSQVANTEAFF,TGTGCCAGCAGCCAGGTGGCCAACACTGAAGCTTTCTTT
-,-,TRBJ2-1,TRBV6-5,CASSYALGNNEQFF,TGTGCCAGCAGTTACGCTCTGGGGAACAATGAGCAGTTCTTC
-,-,TRBJ2-7,TRBV21-1,CASSKKRVLRVQYF,TGTGCCAGCAGCAAAAAACGGGTACTCCGTGTGCAGTACTTC
-,-,TRBJ1-1,TRBV7-3,CASSLGPANTEAFF,TGTGCCAGCAGCCTGGGACCCGCCAACACTGAAGCTTTCTTT
-,TRBD1,TRBJ2-2,TRBV5-5,CASSLISTGSTGELFF,TGTGCCAGCAGCTTGATTTCGACAGGGTCCACCGGGGAGCTGTTTTTT
-,-,TRBJ2-2,TRBV11-2,CASSSGRTTDMSGELFF,TGTGCCAGCAGCTCAGGCCGGACCACGGACATGTCCGGGGAGCTGTTTTTT
-,TRBD2,TRBJ2-2,TRBV9,CASSRLAGGGGELFF,TGTGCCAGCAGCCGACTAGCGGGAGGAGGCGGGGAGCTGTTTTTT
-,-,TRBJ1-2,TRBV4-3,CASSQRGNYGYTF,TGCGCCAGCAGCCAAAGGGGCAACTATGGCTACACCTTC
-,-,TRBJ2-7,TRBV6-2/TRBV6-3,CASSYFRDSYEQYF,TGTGCCAGCAGTTACTTCAGGGACTCCTACGAGCAGTACTTC
-,-,TRBJ2-1,TRBV2,CASSVGRADEQFF,TGTGCCAGCAGTGTCGGCAGGGCCGATGAGCAGTTCTTC
-,-,TRBJ1-4,TRBV7-3,CASSFRGYDEKLFF,TGTGCCAGCAGCTTTCGGGGGTACGATGAAAAACTGTTTTTT
once,-,TRBJ2-4,TRBV7-2,CASSLPPGRIQYF,TGTGCCAGCAGCTTACCACCAGGGCGGATTCAGTACTTC
-,-,TRBJ2-7,TRBV7-2,CASSFQGTAAYEQYF,TGTGCCAGCAGCTTCCAAGGGACGGCCGCCTACGAGCAGTACTTC
-,-,TRBJ1-2,TRBV27,CASRMSGAYYGYTF,TGTGCCAGCCGGATGTCGGGGGCGTACTATGGCTACACCTTC
-,-,TRBJ2-2,TRBV9,CASSFGGNTGELFF,TGTGCCAGCAGCTTTGGTGGGAACACCGGGGAGCTGTTTTTT
-,TRBD2,TRBJ2-1,TRBV19,CASGREGRVEQFF,TGTGCCAGTGGGCGGGAGGGCCGCGTTGAGCAGTTCTTC
-,TRBD1,TRBJ2-5,TRBV6-5,CASQGQGAGETQYF,TGTGCCAGCCAGGGACAGGGTGCAGGAGAGACCCAGTACTTC
-,TRBD2,TRBJ2-7,TRBV18,CASSPERPGLAAGEQYF,TGTGCCAGCTCACCAGAGAGACCGGGACTAGCGGCGGGGGAGCAGTACTTC
-,TRBD1,TRBJ2-5,TRBV19,CASSRDRQETQYF,TGTGCCAGTAGCCGGGACAGACAAGAGACCCAGTACTTC
-,-,TRBJ1-2,TRBV3-1/TRBV3-2,CASSQEFKSGLGGYTF,TGTGCCAGCAGCCAAGAATTCAAGTCGGGGTTGGGTGGCTACACCTTC
-,TRBD2,TRBJ2-1,TRBV28,CASSGRTSGRGSYNEQFF,TGTGCCAGCAGTGGTAGGACTAGCGGGAGGGGGTCCTACAATGAGCAGTTCTTC
-,-,TRBJ2-2,TRBV11-2,CASNPGAGELFF,TGTGCCAGCAACCCCGGTGCCGGGGAGCTGTTTTTT
-,-,TRBJ1-6,TRBV28,CASQTSGEINSPLHF,TGTGCCAGTCAGACTTCTGGGGAAATTAATTCACCCCTCCACTTT
-,-,TRBJ2-3,TRBV24-1,CATSDLGEDTDTQYF,TGTGCCACCAGTGATTTGGGGGAAGACACAGATACGCAGTATTTT
-,-,TRBJ2-7,TRBV5-1,CASSLAHGSGSYEQYF,TGCGCCAGCAGCTTGGCCCATGGGTCCGGGAGCTACGAGCAGTACTTC